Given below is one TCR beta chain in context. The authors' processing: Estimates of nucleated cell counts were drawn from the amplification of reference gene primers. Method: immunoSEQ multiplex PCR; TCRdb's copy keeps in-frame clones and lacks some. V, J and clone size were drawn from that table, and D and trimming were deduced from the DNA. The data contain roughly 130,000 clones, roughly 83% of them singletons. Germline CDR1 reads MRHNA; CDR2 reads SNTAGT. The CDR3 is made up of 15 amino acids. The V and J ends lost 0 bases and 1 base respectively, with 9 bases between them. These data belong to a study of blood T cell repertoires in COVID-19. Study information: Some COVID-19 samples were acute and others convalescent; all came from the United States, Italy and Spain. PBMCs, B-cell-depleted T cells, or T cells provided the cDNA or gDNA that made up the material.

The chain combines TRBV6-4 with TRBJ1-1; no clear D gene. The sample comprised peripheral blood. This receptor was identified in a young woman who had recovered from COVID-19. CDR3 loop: CASSDSRGKNTEAFF. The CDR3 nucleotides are TGTGCCAGCAGTGACTCGCGGGGAAAGAACACTGAAGCTTTCTTT.